This T cell receptor beta chain was recorded in a study of technical replicates of blood from a few donors. The data were produced by immunoSEQ multiplex PCR, yet TCRdb's version contains in-frame clones alone and is incomplete. The sample lists under 80,000 clones; roughly 94% were seen once. This clone was seen just once. The V gene's germline CDR1 is MGHRA and CDR2 YSYEKL. This CDR3 comprises 16 residues. V lost 3 bases and J lost 6, with 20 bases in between. The chain uses TRBV4-1 and TRBJ1-2, with a tentative D call TRBD1 (6 bases). The receptor's source is a human donor in good health. Sequencing was carried out using T cells isolated from PBMCs. CDR3 bases: TGCGCCAGCAGCCATCCCCAGTGGTCAGGGGACCATGGCTACACCTTC. This encodes CASSHPQWSGDHGYTF.